This T cell receptor (beta chain) was identified in a study of T cells after yellow fever vaccination (dated by TCRdb to the late 2010s). About the investigation overall: Libraries from fractions with low cell numbers were prepared with the SMART-Seq v4 Ultra Low Input RNA kit. To track T-cell clones before and after primary and booster YFV17D yellow fever vaccination, bulk TCR alpha and beta repertoires were sequenced longitudinally. Two healthy male donors made up the cohort, one aged 18 to 30 years and the other aged 30 to 39 years. Blood samples were taken at several timepoints before and after primary and secondary immunization, and bulk PBMC replicates and cell subsets were isolated.

General conclusions and limits of the study: A small fraction of clonotypes showed up in both the CD4 and CD8 compartments, probably as a result of convergent recombination. FACS-sorted repertoires could contain abundant contaminating clonotypes from the bulk population, so computational filtering was required. Most clones expanded after primary vaccination were re-detected after the booster (around 96% of CD4 and around 86% of CD8), suggesting broad memory maintenance. Because only a couple of donors were included in the study, the extent to which the findings can be generalized is limited. Compared with the primary T-cell response, the secondary T-cell response was weaker but faster, peaking on day 5 rather than day 15.

The sample's treatment or condition label, decoded: live attenuated yellow fever vaccine strain. Two biological replicates of bulk PBMCs were collected at each blood-draw timepoint. A standard Ficoll-Paque protocol was used to isolate PBMCs from peripheral blood. TriZol was used to extract RNA from bulk PBMCs, from CD4 and CD8 fractions, and from dextramer-positive and dextramer-negative fractions. The germline V gene provides CDR1 SGHDT and CDR2 YYEEEE. Trimming at the junction amounts to 9 bases on V and 0 bases on J, and the germline ends lie 13 bases apart. Including the terminal cysteine and phenylalanine, the CDR3 comprises 14 residues. Kept here is only the CDR3 DNA, which spans 42 bases and is read in frame from base 1. As for this clonotype: Its specific antigen is unknown. Within one base of it there is no much larger clone, and no base qualities were kept.

TCR cDNA was synthesized by 5'RACE template switching, which introduced a universal primer site and unique molecular identifiers. cDNA synthesis was primed from both the TCR alpha and TCR beta constant segments. Libraries were amplified in two PCR steps, with sample barcodes and sequencing adapters added in the second step. Sequencing of libraries was done on Illumina HiSeq 2500 (2x100 bp) or NovaSeq (2x150 bp). The authors' pipeline ran thus. Reads were demultiplexed and collapsed into UMI consensus sequences with MIGEC, and V(D)J alignment was performed with MiXCR. Vaccine-responding clonotypes were defined with edgeR using replicate PBMC samples, requiring FDR below 0.01 and a log2 fold change above 5 up to day 15. CD4 or CD8 identity was assigned to each bulk clonotype according to whether the clonotype was present at higher abundance in the sequenced CD4 repertoire or the sequenced CD8 repertoire. The public reads were run again by TCRdb, first through fastp at Q25 and then through MiXCR, and only productive beta chains were kept. Each CDR3 protein gets just one entry, which takes the most common genes and DNA from the rows behind it. The V and J calls come from TCRdb's annotation, not from the publication. In this sample the table shows 600,000 to 750,000 distinct CDR3 sequences, about 12% of which occur a single time. Under 15% of the sample rests with the top ten.

This clonotype was sampled from a man younger than 45 who received the YFV17D yellow fever vaccine. The rearranged segments are TRBV5-6 and TRBJ2-1; no D gene is confidently identified. The specimen was PBMCs, collected on the day of the yellow fever booster vaccination. In nucleotides, the sequence is TGTGCCACCAACCTCTATAGCTCCTACAATGAGCAGTTCTTC. Its translation reads: CATNLYSSYNEQFF.